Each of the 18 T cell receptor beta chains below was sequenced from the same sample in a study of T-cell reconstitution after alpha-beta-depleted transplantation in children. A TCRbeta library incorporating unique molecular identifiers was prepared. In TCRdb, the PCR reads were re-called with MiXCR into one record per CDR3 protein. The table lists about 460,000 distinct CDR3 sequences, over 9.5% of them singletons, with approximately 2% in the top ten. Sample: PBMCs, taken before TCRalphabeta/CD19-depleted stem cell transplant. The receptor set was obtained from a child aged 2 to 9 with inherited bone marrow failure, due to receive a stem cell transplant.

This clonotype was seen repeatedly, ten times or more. In DNA form, the CDR3 reads TGCAGCGTCGAGCGGACTAGCGGGAGGCCCCAAGAGACCCAGTACTTC. Protein product: CSVERTSGRPQETQYF. The chain is built from TRBV29-1 and TRBJ2-5; 14 nucleotides match TRBD2. CDR1 SQVTM and CDR2 ANQGSEA come from the germline V gene. V shed 6 bases, J shed 1 base, and the junction held 7 bases outside the gene matches. The CDR3 is 16 residues long.

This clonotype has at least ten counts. The CDR3 DNA follows: TGTGCCAGCAAGGGTATTCAGAATGAGCAGTTCTTC. Translation gives CASKGIQNEQFF. The chain joins TRBV6-5 to TRBJ2-1, with D uncertain. Germline V gene lookup returns CDR1 MNHEY and CDR2 SVGAGI. This CDR3 contains 12 residues. The V end was cut by 7 bases, the J end by 7 bases, with 11 bases between.

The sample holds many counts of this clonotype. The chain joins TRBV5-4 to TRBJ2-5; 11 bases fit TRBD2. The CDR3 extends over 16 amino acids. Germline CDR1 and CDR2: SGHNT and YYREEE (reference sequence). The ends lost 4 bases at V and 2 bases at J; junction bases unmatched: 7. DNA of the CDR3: TGTGCCAGCAGCCCGACTAGCGGGGAGCCTCAAGAGACCCAGTACTTC. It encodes CASSPTSGEPQETQYF.

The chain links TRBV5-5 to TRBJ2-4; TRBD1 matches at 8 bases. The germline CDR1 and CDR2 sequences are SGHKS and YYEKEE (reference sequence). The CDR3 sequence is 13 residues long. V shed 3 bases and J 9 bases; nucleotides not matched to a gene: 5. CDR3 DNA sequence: TGTGCCAGCAGCTCTACGACAGGGGTCATTCAGTACTTC. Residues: CASSSTTGVIQYF.

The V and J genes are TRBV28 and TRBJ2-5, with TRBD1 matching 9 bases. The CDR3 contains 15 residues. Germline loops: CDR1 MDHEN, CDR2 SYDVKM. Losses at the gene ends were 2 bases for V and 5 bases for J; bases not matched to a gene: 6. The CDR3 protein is CASSLPQGARETQYF. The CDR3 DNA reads TGTGCCAGCAGTTTACCACAGGGGGCCAGGGAGACCCAGTACTTC.

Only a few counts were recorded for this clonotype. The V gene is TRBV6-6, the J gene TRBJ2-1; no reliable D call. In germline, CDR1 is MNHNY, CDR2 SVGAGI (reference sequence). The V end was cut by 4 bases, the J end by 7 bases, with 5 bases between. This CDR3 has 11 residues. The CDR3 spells CASSSENEQFF. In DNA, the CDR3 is TGTGCCAGCAGTTCCGAGAATGAGCAGTTCTTC.

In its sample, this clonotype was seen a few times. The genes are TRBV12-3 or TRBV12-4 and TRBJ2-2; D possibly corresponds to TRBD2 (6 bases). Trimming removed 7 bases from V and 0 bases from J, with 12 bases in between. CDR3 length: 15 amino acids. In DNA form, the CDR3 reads TGTGCCAGCACCGGGGGACGCGCGAACACCGGGGAGCTGTTTTTT. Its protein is CASTGGRANTGELFF.

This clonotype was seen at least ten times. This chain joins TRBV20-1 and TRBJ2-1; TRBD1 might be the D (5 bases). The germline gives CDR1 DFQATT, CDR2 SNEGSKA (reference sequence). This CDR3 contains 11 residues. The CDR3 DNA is TGCAGATTCCAGGGTGGCAATGAGCAGTTCTTC. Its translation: CRFQGGNEQFF.

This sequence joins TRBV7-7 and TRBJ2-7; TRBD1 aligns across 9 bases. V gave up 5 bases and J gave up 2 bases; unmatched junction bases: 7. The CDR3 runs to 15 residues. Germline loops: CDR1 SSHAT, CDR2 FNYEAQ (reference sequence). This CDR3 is CASSAADRGAYEQYF. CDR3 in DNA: TGTGCCAGCAGCGCGGCGGACAGGGGCGCCTACGAGCAGTACTTC.

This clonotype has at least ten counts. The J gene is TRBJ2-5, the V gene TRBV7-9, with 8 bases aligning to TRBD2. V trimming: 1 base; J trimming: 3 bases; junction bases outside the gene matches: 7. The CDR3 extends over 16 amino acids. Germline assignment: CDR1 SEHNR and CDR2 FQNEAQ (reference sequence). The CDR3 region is CASSLGWREAEETQYF. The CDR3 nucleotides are TGTGCCAGCAGCTTAGGTTGGCGGGAGGCGGAAGAGACCCAGTACTTC.

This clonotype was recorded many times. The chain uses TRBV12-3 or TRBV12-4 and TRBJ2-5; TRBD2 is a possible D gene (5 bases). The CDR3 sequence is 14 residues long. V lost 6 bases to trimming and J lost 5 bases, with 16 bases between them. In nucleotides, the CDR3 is TGTGCCAGCAGCTCCCGTGGACTTGGCGAGACCCAGTACTTC. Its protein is CASSSRGLGETQYF.

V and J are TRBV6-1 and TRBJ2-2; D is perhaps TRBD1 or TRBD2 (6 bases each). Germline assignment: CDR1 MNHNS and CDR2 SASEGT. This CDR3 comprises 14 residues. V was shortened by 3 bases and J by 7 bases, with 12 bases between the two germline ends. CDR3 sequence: CASSDKRGVGELFF. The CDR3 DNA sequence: TGTGCCAGCAGTGATAAAAGGGGGGTCGGGGAGCTGTTTTTT.

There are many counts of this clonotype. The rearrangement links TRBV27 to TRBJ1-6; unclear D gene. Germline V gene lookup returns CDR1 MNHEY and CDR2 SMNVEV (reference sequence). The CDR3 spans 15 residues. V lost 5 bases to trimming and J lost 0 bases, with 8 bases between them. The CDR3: CASSPESSYNSPLHF. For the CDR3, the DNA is TGTGCCAGCAGTCCTGAGAGCTCCTATAATTCACCCCTCCACTTT.

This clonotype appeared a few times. This CDR3 reads CASSLALGAGELFF. The CDR3 coding sequence is TGCGCCAGCAGCTTGGCACTAGGGGCCGGGGAGCTGTTTTTT. The chain uses TRBV5-1 and TRBJ2-2; D is possibly TRBD1 or TRBD2 (5 bases each). This CDR3 contains 14 residues. Trimming removed 0 bases from V and 6 bases from J, with 9 bases in between. CDR1 and CDR2 (germline): SGHRS, YFSETQ.

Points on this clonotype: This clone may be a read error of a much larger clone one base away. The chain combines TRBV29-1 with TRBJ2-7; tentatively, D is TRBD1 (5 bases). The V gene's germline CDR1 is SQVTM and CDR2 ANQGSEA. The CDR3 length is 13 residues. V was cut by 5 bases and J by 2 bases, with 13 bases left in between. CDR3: CSVPMRQTYEQYF. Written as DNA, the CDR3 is TGCAGCGTTCCAATGAGACAGACCTACGAGCAGTACTTC.

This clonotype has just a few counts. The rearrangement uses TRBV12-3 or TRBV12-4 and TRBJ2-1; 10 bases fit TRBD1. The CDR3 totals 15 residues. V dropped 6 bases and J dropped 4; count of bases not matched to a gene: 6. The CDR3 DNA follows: TGTGCCAGCAGCAACCCGGGACAGGGGTACAATGAGCAGTTCTTC. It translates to CASSNPGQGYNEQFF.

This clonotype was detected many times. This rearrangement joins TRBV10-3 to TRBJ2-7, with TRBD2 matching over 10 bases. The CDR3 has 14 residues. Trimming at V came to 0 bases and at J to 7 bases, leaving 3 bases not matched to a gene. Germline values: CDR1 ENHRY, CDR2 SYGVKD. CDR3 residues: CAISESLAGDEQYF. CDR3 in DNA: TGTGCCATCAGTGAGTCGCTAGCGGGAGATGAGCAGTACTTC.

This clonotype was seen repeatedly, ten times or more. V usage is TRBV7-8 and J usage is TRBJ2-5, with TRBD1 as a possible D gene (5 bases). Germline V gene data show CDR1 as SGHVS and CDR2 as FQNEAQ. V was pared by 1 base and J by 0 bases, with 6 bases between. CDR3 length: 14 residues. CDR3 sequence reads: CASSLVGHQETQYF. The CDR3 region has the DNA TGTGCCAGCAGCTTAGTGGGGCACCAAGAGACCCAGTACTTC.